This T cell receptor beta chain appears in the sequencing data of a study of T cell changes during pregnancy in multiple sclerosis. The ends were cut back, 0 bases at V and 9 bases at J, with 10 bases in the middle. Germline CDR1 reads SGHNT; CDR2 reads YYREEE (reference sequence). This CDR3 region has 14 residues. Assay: immunoSEQ multiplex PCR; the TCRdb copy retains only in-frame clones and omits some. The data contain nearly 60,000 clones, under 95% of them singletons. The sample was CD4+ T cells from peripheral blood mononuclear cells, taken after pregnancy. The chain uses TRBV5-4 and TRBJ1-6; D possibly corresponds to TRBD1 (5 bases). The TCR comes from a female donor in good health, enrolled as a control in a pregnancy study. The CDR3 protein is CASSLGTTPSPLHF. In DNA, the CDR3 is TGTGCCAGCAGCTTGGGGACAACCCCTTCACCCCTCCACTTT.